This entry lists 21 T cell receptor beta chains sequenced from one sample in a study of blood T cell repertoires in COVID-19. Libraries were prepared by immunoSEQ multiplex PCR; TCRdb keeps only in-frame clonotypes and omits some of them. The table lists some 150,000 clones, roughly 86% of them singletons. Sample: peripheral blood. All receptors come from an older man with acute or convalescent COVID-19.

The table lists this clone with a count of one. The chain couples TRBV20-1 to TRBJ2-6; no clear D. Germline values: CDR1 DFQATT, CDR2 SNEGSKA (reference sequence). This CDR3 has 13 amino acids. Trimming removed 3 bases from V and 6 bases from J, with 9 bases in between. In DNA form, the CDR3 reads TGCAGTGCTAGTCCCCGTCCGGCCAACGTCCTGACTTTC. The encoded protein is CSASPRPANVLTF.

Note on this clone: Additional DNA sequences in this sample encode the identical CDR3. This chain connects TRBV28 to TRBJ1-2; D call uncertain. Between the trimmed V and J ends, which lost 5 bases and 3 bases, there was a span of 7 bases. The germline CDR1 and CDR2 sequences are MDHEN and SYDVKM. The CDR3 extends over 12 amino acids. The CDR3 sequence: CASSLRDYGYTF. CDR3 in DNA: TGTGCCAGCAGTCTCCGAGACTATGGCTACACCTTC.

CDR3 DNA sequence: TGCGCCAGCAGCCTGGGACTAGCCCCCTACGAGCAGTACTTC. It translates to CASSLGLAPYEQYF. V usage is TRBV5-1 and J usage is TRBJ2-7; 9 bases are shared with TRBD2. Germline V gives CDR1 SGHRS, CDR2 YFSETQ. The CDR3 spans 14 residues. The V gene end was trimmed by 4 bases and the J gene end by 2 bases; junction bases not matched to a gene: 4.

This clone was picked up one time. This chain links TRBV10-3 with TRBJ1-1, with D hard to call. The V gene lost 8 bases and the J gene lost 5 bases, with 6 bases spanning the gap. The germline V gene has CDR1 ENHRY and CDR2 SYGVKD. The CDR3 contains 10 residues. The CDR3 is CAIGSTEAFF. The CDR3 nucleotides read TGTGCCATCGGGAGTACTGAAGCTTTCTTT.

V usage is TRBV21-1 and J usage is TRBJ2-5; the table's TRBD1 call for D was not verified on the DNA. TRBV21-1 is a pseudogene. The CDR3 is 13 residues long. CDR3 loop: CASIPGSQETQYF. The CDR3 DNA reads as TGTGCCAGCATTCCAGGCTCTCAAGAGACCCAGTACTTC.

The rearrangement links TRBV19 to TRBJ2-1; D gene uncertain. The CDR3 spans 16 residues. CDR1 is LNHDA and CDR2 is SQIVND in the germline V gene (reference sequence). V lost 4 bases, J lost 4 bases, and 17 bases lay in between. The CDR3 coding sequence is TGTGCCAGTAGTACTTCCTTCCCGGCCGGGTACAATGAGCAGTTCTTC. Its protein is CASSTSFPAGYNEQFF. Variable domain in full (rest from reference TRBV19 and TRBJ2-1): DGGITQSPKYLFRKEGQNVTLSCEQNLNHDAMYWYRQDPGQGLRLIYYSQIVNDFQKGDIAEGYSVSREKKESFPLTVTSAQKNPTAFYLCASSTSFPAGYNEQFFGPGTRLTVL.

The rearrangement uses TRBV19 and TRBJ2-1, with D tentatively TRBD1 (6 bases). V lost 1 base and J 2 bases, leaving 12 bases between the germline ends. CDR3 length equals 16 residues. Germline values: CDR1 LNHDA, CDR2 SQIVND (reference sequence). CDR3 amino acids: CASSIVIGGPYNEQFF. In nucleotides, the CDR3 is TGTGCCAGTAGTATAGTGATAGGGGGACCCTACAATGAGCAGTTCTTC.

This clone was recorded a few times. The chain uses TRBV6-2 or TRBV6-3 and TRBJ2-7; 8 nucleotides agree with TRBD1. There are 17 residues in the CDR3. Germline CDR1 MNHEY, CDR2 SVGEGT. J was trimmed by 0 bases and V by 1 base; bases with no gene match: 8. The CDR3 reads CASSYFLRTGNSYEQYF. Here the CDR3 DNA reads TGTGCCAGCAGTTACTTCCTCCGGACAGGGAACTCCTACGAGCAGTACTTC.

This clone came up a few times. The chain has TRBV2 and TRBJ1-5, with 7 bases that match TRBD1. The CDR3 totals 14 residues. V lost 9 bases, J lost 2 bases, and 7 bases stayed unmatched. Germline CDR1 and CDR2: SNHLY and FYNNEI. DNA for the CDR3: TGTGCCAGTGGGAGACAGGGAGGCAATCAGCCCCAGCATTTT. This sequence encodes CASGRQGGNQPQHF.

J is TRBJ1-1 and V is TRBV28; D call uncertain. V was cut by 5 bases and J by 1 base, with 11 bases left in between. The CDR3 spans 14 residues. Germline lookup yields CDR1 MDHEN and CDR2 SYDVKM. The chain's CDR3 is CASSPPVENTEAFF. The CDR3 DNA is TGTGCCAGCAGTCCCCCGGTCGAGAACACTGAAGCTTTCTTT.

The chain uses TRBV3-1 (or the pseudogene TRBV3-2) and TRBJ2-3; TRBD2 aligns across 13 bases. CDR1 is LGHDT, CDR2 YNNKEL, per germline (reference sequence). V shed 0 bases, J shed 4 bases, and the junction held 4 bases outside the gene matches. The CDR3 spans 17 residues. The CDR3 sequence: CASSQDRTSGSPDTQYF. CDR3 DNA: TGTGCCAGCAGCCAAGATCGGACTAGCGGGAGCCCAGATACGCAGTATTTT.

The chain employs TRBV5-4 and TRBJ1-2, with a tentative D call TRBD1 (6 bases). V lost 4 bases, J lost 10 bases, and 11 bases lay in between. The V gene's germline CDR1 is SGHNT and CDR2 YYREEE (reference sequence). The CDR3 sequence is 11 residues long. The CDR3 coding sequence is TGTGCCAGCAGCCGGGACACTCTCTACACCTTC. Its translation: CASSRDTLYTF.

The V gene is TRBV10-1, the J gene TRBJ2-1, with D possibly matching TRBD2 (6 bases). The CDR3 runs 12 residues. The germline V and J ends were trimmed by 2 bases and 12 bases, with 11 bases remaining between them. The germline gives CDR1 WNHNN, CDR2 SYGVQD (reference sequence). CDR3 region: CASSEGSGVQFF. The CDR3 coding sequence is TGCGCCAGCAGTGAGGGGTCGGGAGTGCAGTTCTTC.

This clone was picked up a small number of times. The chain couples TRBV18 to TRBJ2-7, with 7 positions matching TRBD2. Germline-derived CDR1 and CDR2 are KGHSH and LQKENI. After removal of 3 bases from V and 7 bases from J, the junction contained 12 bases not matched to a gene. The CDR3 runs 15 residues. CDR3 in amino acids: CASSPRGGSVGEQYF. Written as DNA, the CDR3 is TGTGCCAGCTCACCTCGGGGCGGGAGCGTGGGGGAGCAGTACTTC.

The chain combines TRBV15 with TRBJ1-3; D gene ambiguous. The CDR3 runs 13 residues. V lost 5 bases to trimming and J lost 4 bases, with 9 bases between them. Germline values: CDR1 LNHNV, CDR2 YYDKDF (reference sequence). In DNA form, the CDR3 reads TGTGCCACCAGCGGTTCCGCGGGAAACACCATATATTTT. As protein: CATSGSAGNTIYF.

The J gene is TRBJ1-2, the V gene TRBV6-2 or TRBV6-3; perhaps TRBD1 as D (6 bases). In germline, CDR1 is MNHEY, CDR2 SVGEGT. Trimming removed 5 bases from V and 4 bases from J, with 20 bases in between. The CDR3 contains 16 residues. CDR3 nucleotide sequence: TGTGCCAGCAGTCGAAACAGGGATTCGATCCGCTATGGCTACACCTTC. Translated: CASSRNRDSIRYGYTF.

CDR3 coding DNA: TGTGCCATCAGTCCTCGAGTTGACTATGGCTACACCTTC. Translating it yields CAISPRVDYGYTF. This sequence joins TRBV10-3 and TRBJ1-2; no definite D call. CDR3 length: 13 residues. V was trimmed by 5 bases and J by 3 bases, leaving 10 bases between them. Germline assignment: CDR1 ENHRY and CDR2 SYGVKD.

The gene calls are TRBV6-6 and TRBJ2-7, with 8 bases fitting TRBD2. The J segment lost 6 bases and the V segment lost 0 bases, leaving 7 bases of the junction unmatched. The germline CDR1 and CDR2 sequences are MNHNY and SVGAGI (reference sequence). This CDR3 is built from 15 residues. The CDR3 DNA reads as TGTGCCAGCAGTTACTCCCGGACTAGCTTTGCCGAGCAGTACTTC. It specifies CASSYSRTSFAEQYF.

V gene TRBV5-1 combines with J gene TRBJ2-7; tentatively, D is TRBD2 (5 bases). Germline CDR1 reads SGHRS; CDR2 reads YFSETQ. V lost 0 bases, J lost 5 bases, and 6 bases lay in between. The CDR3 covers 12 residues. The chain's CDR3 is CASSLVGDEQYF. The CDR3 coding sequence is TGCGCCAGCAGCTTGGTCGGGGACGAGCAGTACTTC.

The gene calls are TRBV29-1 and TRBJ1-1; TRBD1 is a possible D gene (5 bases). Germline V lookup: CDR1 SQVTM, CDR2 ANQGSEA. V lost 3 bases and J lost 0, with 8 bases in between. The CDR3 is 13 residues long. CDR3 region: CSVDRQMNTEAFF. DNA for the CDR3: TGCAGCGTTGATAGACAGATGAACACTGAAGCTTTCTTT.

CDR3 sequence reads: CASSLLQETQYF. The CDR3 bases are TGTGCCAGCAGCTTACTACAAGAGACCCAGTACTTC. V gene TRBV7-2 combines with J gene TRBJ2-5, with D unclear. Trimming removed 2 bases at V and 2 bases at J, with 3 bases between. CDR1 is SGHTA and CDR2 is FQGNSA in the germline V gene. This CDR3 is built from 12 residues.